This T cell receptor (beta chain) originates from a study of blood T cells in healthy people across ages. Study-wide points: More naive CD4+ cells and higher diversity marked long-lived donors relative to aged donors.

This clonotype came up once. Its antigen remains unknown. A J-beta primer mix and a sample-barcoded 5' primer were used in a second PCR of roughly 6 to 12 cycles. TCRdb reprocessed the 5' RACE reads via MiXCR and lists one record per CDR3 protein. There are 1.5 million to 2 million distinct CDR3 sequences in the sample; roughly two fifths occur only once, and roughly 23% lies in the top ten. The CDR3 spans 15 residues. Germline CDR1 is SGHRS and CDR2 is YFSETQ. Trimming shortened V by 0 bases and J by 5 bases, and 12 bases separated the two germline ends. The chain links TRBV5-1 to TRBJ1-5, with a tentative D call TRBD1 (5 bases). Sequencing was performed on blood. This receptor was obtained from a human donor in good health. CDR3 in amino acids: CASSLVPGQDQPQHF. The DNA of the CDR3 is TGCGCCAGCAGCTTGGTCCCAGGGCAGGATCAGCCCCAGCATTTT.